This T cell receptor beta chain was profiled in a study of T cells expressing NK-cell markers (dated by TCRdb to the early 2020s). Turning to the overall study: Fewer than ten donors provided sorted CD3+CD56+NKG2C+, CD3+CD56+NKG2C- and CD3+CD56-NKG2C+ T-cell subsets, whose TCR beta-chain repertoires were profiled. Among the eight sequenced donors, only one was HCMV-seronegative, while the other seven were HCMV-seropositive. The eight sequenced donors were randomly selected healthy volunteers, three men and five women. Sequencing of the libraries produced 2 x 150 bp reads on Illumina HiSeq 2000/2500, MiSeq or NextSeq. Study-wide conclusions, independent of this receptor: In several donors, the dominant CD3+CD56+NKG2C+ clonotypes were found to rank among the top 10 CD8+ clonotypes and to make up 1.0-7.0% of CD8+ T cells. Those dominant clonotypes were again the most abundant among CD3+CD56-NKG2C+ cells in a handful of donors, at about 25-60.1%. It remained unclear whether the expanded NKG2C-expressing T cell clones were specific for HCMV antigens.

Data came from an Illumina HiSeq 2000. TCR beta cDNA libraries were prepared using 5'RACE template switching, which introduced a universal primer site and unique molecular identifiers. cDNA synthesis was primed from the TCR beta constant segment and was followed by two successive PCR amplification steps. Turning to the authors' computational methods: MIGEC was used to demultiplex reads and group reads by UMI, and MiTCR was used to assemble and quantify clonotypes. To remove erroneous sequences, TCR cDNA sequences were retained only when supported by two or more reads. Downstream repertoire analysis used the tcR package, and clonotypes were matched across fractions by CDR3 nucleotide sequence plus V segment. VDJmatch was used to annotate antigen specificity against VDJdb, with one amino acid substitution in CDR3 allowed. Following TCRdb reprocessing, every CDR3 protein sequence forms one entry, and DNA is not provided. The V and J calls reflect TCRdb's pipeline rather than the authors' work. In this sample's table one finds a few hundred thousand distinct CDR3 sequences. 1.4% of the sample lies in the top ten.

HCMV serostatus was determined by detecting HCMV-specific IgG in serum with a commercial ELISA kit. Peripheral blood mononuclear cells were isolated from blood by Ficoll density gradient centrifugation. Measured from the cysteine to the phenylalanine, the CDR3 is 17 residues long. The protein alone is recorded here. CDR1 is given as SGHVS and CDR2 as FQNEAQ, both from the germline V gene. Points on this clonotype: What this receptor recognizes is not known.

Recombination linked TRBV7-8 to TRBJ2-3; as DNA is missing, the TRBD2 call by TCRdb cannot be tested. This TCR came from a woman between 45 and 65 years old in good health. Donor details come from another sample of the same person, matched by shared clones. Sequencing was done on a sample of blood T cells: a sorted CD56 or NKG2C T cell subset, CD4+ or CD8+ T cells, or bulk PBMC T cells (not recorded which). The CDR3: CASRPGGRTSGRDTQYF.